This TCR beta chain derives from a study of CD8+CD57+ T cells in acquired aplastic anemia. CDR3 and TCR beta VDJ profiling relied on a genomic DNA template. From the reads, TCRdb called clonotypes with MiXCR, one entry per CDR3 protein. The table lists under 200,000 distinct CDR3 sequences, roughly 43% of them singletons. All patients picked for sequencing had shown, by flow cytometry, an expansion of CD8+CD57+ cells. The source is a human donor with aplastic anemia. Material for sequencing was sorted CD4+, CD8+, or CD8+CD57+ T cells (not recorded which) from PBMCs.

CDR3 sequence reads: CASSLRPTGWEYF. The CDR3 DNA reads as TGTGCCAGCAGTTTGCGCCCAACAGGCTGGGAGTACTTC. This sequence joins TRBV28 and TRBJ2-7, with D possibly being TRBD1 (5 bases). The CDR3 spans 13 residues. The germline V gene encodes CDR1 MDHEN and CDR2 SYDVKM. Trimming cost V 3 bases and J 11 bases, with 17 bases left between them.